The 17 T cell receptor beta chains reported below all come from one sample, sequenced in a study of molecular identifiers for immune sequencing clone quantification. TCRdb redid the calling of the PCR reads with MiXCR, one entry per CDR3 protein. Among some 650,000 distinct CDR3 sequences, 20% were seen once, and the ten largest hold under 0.95%. Source material: naive CD8+ T cells from blood, with Jurkat cell RNA spiked in. The subset here: FACS-sorted CD8+CD4-CCR7+CD45RA+ naive T cells. These receptors originate from a human donor in good health. Some libraries in this study had Jurkat cell RNA spiked in.

Of note for this clonotype: Relative to the germline gene, one junction end is altered; a read error may explain this. As DNA, the CDR3 is TGTACCACCAGTGATCCTAGGGACAGAGCGAACACCGGGGAGCTGTTTTTT. Translating it yields CTTSDPRDRANTGELFF. The chain couples TRBV24-1 to TRBJ2-2, with 7 bases fitting TRBD1. The germline V gene encodes CDR1 KGHDR and CDR2 SFDVKD. This CDR3 has 17 amino acids.

This clonotype occurred many times. The chain links TRBV11-2 to TRBJ2-1, with D uncertain. Germline CDR1 is SGHAT and CDR2 is FQNNGV. The V end lost 10 bases, the J end lost 2 bases, and 9 bases lay between the germline ends. This CDR3 has 12 amino acids. Here the CDR3 reads CATSPPYNEQFF. The CDR3 coding sequence is TGTGCCACATCTCCCCCCTACAATGAGCAGTTCTTC.

V and J are TRBV14 and TRBJ2-7; D ambiguous. Trimming left V 0 bases short and J 2 bases short, with 8 bases between. Germline assignment: CDR1 SGHDN and CDR2 FVKESK. The CDR3 runs 14 residues. DNA of the CDR3: TGTGCCAGCAGCCAAGAACATCTAACCTACGAGCAGTACTTC. Translated: CASSQEHLTYEQYF.

This clonotype was counted at least ten times. The chain is built from TRBV19 and TRBJ2-3, with TRBD2 matching over 9 bases. The germline V gene has CDR1 LNHDA and CDR2 SQIVND (reference sequence). The CDR3 covers 17 residues. In DNA form, the CDR3 reads TGTGTCCACGACAGGAAGCTCATAGCGGGGGTGCTGGATACGCAGTATTTT. Residues: CVHDRKLIAGVLDTQYF.

This clonotype was counted many times. The chain joins TRBV28 to TRBJ2-7; 8 nucleotides match TRBD2. V lost 2 bases to trimming and J lost 5 bases; unmatched junction nucleotides: 2. From germline, CDR1 is MDHEN and CDR2 SYDVKM. CDR3 size: 13 residues. The CDR3 coding sequence is TGTGCCAGCAGTTTACAGGGACTAGACGAGCAGTACTTC. Its protein is CASSLQGLDEQYF.

The gene calls are TRBV3-1 and TRBJ1-2; D is unclear. With 1 base removed from V and 8 bases from J, the gap between germline ends came to 14 bases. Per the germline V gene, CDR1 is LGHDT and CDR2 is YNNKEL (reference sequence). The CDR3 sequence is 14 residues long. CDR3 nucleotides: TGTGCCAGCAGCCAAGTTTCCCGATATTGGGGCTACACCTTC. Protein product: CASSQVSRYWGYTF.

This clonotype was recorded many times. V gene TRBV9 combines with J gene TRBJ2-3; perhaps D is TRBD1 or TRBD2 (6 bases each). The V and J ends lost 1 base and 0 bases respectively, with 9 bases between them. Germline CDR1 SGDLS, CDR2 YYNGEE. The CDR3 length is 15 residues. For the CDR3, the DNA is TGTGCCAGCAGCGTATGGGGGGCTAGCACAGATACGCAGTATTTT. Its protein is CASSVWGASTDTQYF.

This chain connects TRBV19 to TRBJ2-2; D gene ambiguous. Per the germline V gene, CDR1 is LNHDA and CDR2 is SQIVND (reference sequence). This CDR3 comprises 11 residues. Trimming took off 10 bases at V and 3 bases at J, with 6 bases between the two ends. The CDR3 DNA sequence: TGTGCCACCTTCGACACCGGGGAGCTGTTTTTT. This codes for CATFDTGELFF.

The chain couples TRBV14 to TRBJ1-6; perhaps TRBD1 as D (5 bases). Per germline, CDR1 SGHDN and CDR2 FVKESK. This CDR3 spans 16 amino acids. Trimming took off 1 base at V and 4 bases at J, with 11 bases between the two ends. This chain's CDR3 is CASSQAGYGYNSPLHF. The CDR3 DNA reads TGTGCCAGCAGCCAAGCAGGGTACGGTTATAATTCACCCCTCCACTTT.

Comment on this clonotype: A much larger clone lies a single base off, so this may be a read error. The rearrangement links TRBV6-5 to TRBJ2-6; D is undetermined. This CDR3 is 14 amino acids long. CDR1 and CDR2 from the germline V gene are MNHEY and SVGAGI. The germline V and J ends were trimmed by 4 bases and 4 bases, with 8 bases remaining between them. CDR3 nucleotide sequence: TGTGCCAGCAGTTGGATACTGGGGGCCAACGTCCTGACTTTC. Its translation is CASSWILGANVLTF.

On this clonotype: A much bigger clone sits one base away, suggesting this may be a read error. The J gene is TRBJ1-5, the V gene TRBV5-6; tentative D call: TRBD1 (6 bases). Germline assignment: CDR1 SGHDT and CDR2 YYEEEE. Trimming stripped 5 bases from V and 7 bases from J, with 13 bases between. The CDR3 extends over 13 amino acids. The CDR3 spells CASRGGGGQPQHF. The DNA for the CDR3 is TGTGCCAGCAGAGGGGGGGGCGGGCAGCCCCAGCATTTT.

This clonotype was counted at least ten times. J is TRBJ2-3 and V is TRBV11-2; 8 bases match TRBD2. The CDR3 sequence is 15 residues long. Per germline, CDR1 SGHAT and CDR2 FQNNGV. Trimming cost V 3 bases and J 4 bases; bases outside gene matches: 6. CDR3 loop: CASSFGIGGADTQYF. The CDR3 coding sequence is TGTGCCAGCAGCTTTGGCATCGGGGGGGCAGATACGCAGTATTTT.

There are a few counts of this clonotype. This chain joins TRBV2 and TRBJ2-7; 9 bases agree with TRBD2. J lost 4 bases, V lost 4 bases, and 5 bases had no gene match. CDR3 length equals 14 residues. The germline V gene encodes CDR1 SNHLY and CDR2 FYNNEI. The CDR3, as DNA: TGTGCCAGCAGTGGTCTTAGCGGGAGATACGAGCAGTACTTC. This gives the protein CASSGLSGRYEQYF.

The chain recombines TRBV30 with TRBJ1-6; perhaps TRBD1 as D (5 bases). The CDR3 extends over 17 amino acids. Between the trimmed V and J ends, which lost 2 bases and 0 bases, there was a span of 14 bases. The V gene's germline CDR1 is GTSNPN and CDR2 SVGIG (reference sequence). The CDR3 nucleotides read TGTGCCTGGAGTCGATTGGAGGGGACCTCCTATAATTCACCCCTCCACTTT. This codes for CAWSRLEGTSYNSPLHF.

This chain joins TRBV30 and TRBJ1-1; D is unresolved. The length of the CDR3 is 13 residues. Germline V gene sequence: CDR1 GTSNPN, CDR2 SVGIG (reference sequence). Between the trimmed V and J ends, which lost 3 bases and 1 base, there was a span of 9 bases. The CDR3 protein is CAWRADPNTEAFF. In DNA, the CDR3 is TGTGCCTGGAGAGCAGACCCGAACACTGAAGCTTTCTTT. The full variable domain, its missing parts supplied by reference TRBV30 and TRBJ1-1, is SQTIHQWPATLVQPVGSPLSLECTVEGTSNPNLYWYRQAAGRGLQLLFYSVGIGQISSEVPQNLSASRPQDRQFILSSKKLLLSDSGFYLCAWRADPNTEAFFGQGTRLTVV.

V gene TRBV5-1 combines with J gene TRBJ2-1; D is tentatively TRBD1 or TRBD2 (6 bases each). Germline CDR1 and CDR2: SGHRS and YFSETQ. CDR3 length: 16 residues. V was trimmed by 5 bases and J by 7 bases, leaving 22 bases between them. The CDR3 nucleotides read TGCGCCAGCAGTCCCACCTGGGGGGCTCGGGGGAATGAGCAGTTCTTC. Its translation is CASSPTWGARGNEQFF.

The sample holds many counts of this clonotype. V is TRBV2 and J is TRBJ1-1; D remains ambiguous. Germline CDR1 reads SNHLY; CDR2 reads FYNNEI. The CDR3 length is 12 residues. V lost 7 bases, J lost 4 bases, and 10 bases lay in between. The CDR3 nucleotides read TGTGCCAGCATAGGAACCGGCACTGAAGCTTTCTTT. Protein sequence: CASIGTGTEAFF.